Sequencing of this T cell receptor beta chain was carried out in a study of identical twins. TCRdb reprocessed the 5' RACE reads with MiXCR, giving one entry per CDR3 protein. Of under 500,000 distinct CDR3 sequences listed, roughly an eighth are singletons. Per the germline V gene, CDR1 is WNHNN and CDR2 is SYGVQD (reference sequence). Trimming stripped 0 bases from V and 7 bases from J, with 10 bases between. This CDR3 spans 13 amino acids. These records were also assigned to another study, of yellow fever vaccine responses in identical twins.

The chain links TRBV10-1 to TRBJ2-7, with D possibly being TRBD2 (5 bases). The sequencing sample was made of CD4+ T cells sorted from blood. The receptor comes from a woman aged 18-29 years in good health. The CDR3 sequence is CASSESTMKEQYF. CDR3 coding DNA: TGCGCCAGCAGTGAGTCGACTATGAAAGAGCAGTACTTC.